This TCR beta chain is drawn from a study of shared clonotypes between healthy human individuals. Study-wide background: Aged 18 to 49, the donors were two women and a few men.

Naive CD8 isolation took CD45RO-negative cells positively selected for CCR7 and excluded terminally differentiated effector memory CD45RA+ cells. Study-level results: Sample collection involved blood only; tissue repertoires are likely different. Several donors shared about 4.5% of their naive CD4 clonotypes.

Comments on this clone: Its antigen is unknown. Distinct nucleotide sequences in the sample also encode this CDR3.

TCRdb's table, derived via immunoSEQ multiplex PCR, lists solely in-frame clones and lacks some. The data contain 2 million or so clones, about 95% of them singletons. The V and J ends lost 2 bases and 2 bases respectively, with 4 bases between them. This CDR3 is built from 12 residues. The germline CDR1 and CDR2 sequences are SGHTA and FQGNSA. The V call is TRBV7-2, the J call TRBJ2-7; D unresolved. The sample comprised naive CD8+ T cells sorted from blood. This clonotype was sampled from a man aged 18 to 29 in good health. Written as DNA, the CDR3 is TGTGCCAGCAGCTTAAGACCCTACGAGCAGTACTTC. Its translation is CASSLRPYEQYF.